A single count supports the clone carrying this T cell receptor beta chain. The data are from a study of blood T cell repertoires in COVID-19. Study-wide background: Samples representing acute and convalescent COVID-19 were sourced from the United States, Italy and Spain. In each case, the material was cDNA or gDNA derived from T cells, B-cell-depleted T cells, or PBMCs.

CDR3 length equals 13 residues. V lost 7 bases, J lost 1 base, and 10 bases lay in between. Per germline, CDR1 LNHDA and CDR2 SQIVND (reference sequence). Which cohort a participant joined came from the clinical history participants gave. In the original workflow: Scientists estimated how many nucleated cells there were by amplifying reference gene primers. Sequencing was performed with immunoSEQ multiplex PCR; in TCRdb, only in-frame clones are kept and a portion is missing. D and trimming were read from the DNA, whereas the V and J calls and clone size are those reported in that table. The sample includes 200,000 to 300,000 clones, approximately 86% seen only once; the top ten take about 2.7%.

The origin of this receptor is a woman between 18 and 30 years old who had recovered from COVID-19. The sequenced material came from PBMCs or T cells enriched from blood (not recorded which). This chain joins TRBV19 and TRBJ1-1, with no clear D. The CDR3 loop is CASIRVENTEAFF. The CDR3 coding sequence is TGTGCCAGTATCCGAGTAGAGAACACTGAAGCTTTCTTT.